This T cell receptor (beta chain) was retrieved from a study of T cell responses to AZD1222 COVID-19 vaccine. Whole-study findings and limits: Without day 14 samples, only post-peak T cell repertoires were studied. In a largely white British group with more females than males, clonal diversity was possibly underestimated.

This clone was detected once. Antigen specificity is unknown. The germline V gene encodes CDR1 MDHEN and CDR2 SYDVKM. V was trimmed by 3 bases and J by 3 bases, leaving 11 bases between them. The CDR3 is 14 residues long. TCRdb's table, derived via immunoSEQ multiplex PCR, lists solely in-frame clones and lacks some. The sample consists of more than 110,000 clones, about 86% of them appearing once. This TCR was sampled from an adult in good health. The rearrangement links TRBV28 to TRBJ1-2; D is perhaps TRBD1 (5 bases). Material: peripheral blood, obtained on day 0 of AZD1222 vaccination. DNA of the CDR3: TGTGCCAGCAGTTTCAGGGTGGGGTACTATGGCTACACCTTC. This gives the protein CASSFRVGYYGYTF.